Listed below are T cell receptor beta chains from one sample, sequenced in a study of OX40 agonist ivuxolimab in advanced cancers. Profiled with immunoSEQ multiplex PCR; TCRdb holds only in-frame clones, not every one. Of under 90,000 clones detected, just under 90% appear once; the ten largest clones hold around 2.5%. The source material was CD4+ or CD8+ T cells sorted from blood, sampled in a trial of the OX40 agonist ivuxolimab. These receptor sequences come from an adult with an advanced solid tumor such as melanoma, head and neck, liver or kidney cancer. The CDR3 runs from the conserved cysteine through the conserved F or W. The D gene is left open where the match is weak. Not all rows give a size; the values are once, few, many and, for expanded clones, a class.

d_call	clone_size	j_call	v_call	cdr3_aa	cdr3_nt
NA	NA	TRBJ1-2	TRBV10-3	CAISGAASTYGYTF	TGTGCCATCAGTGGTGCAGCCTCAACCTATGGCTACACCTTC
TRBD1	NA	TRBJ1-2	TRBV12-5	CASGTGTELNYGYTF	TGTGCTAGTGGCACTGGGACAGAACTCAACTATGGCTACACCTTC
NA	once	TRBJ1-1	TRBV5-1	CASSLGDGNTEAFF	TGCGCCAGCAGCTTGGGAGACGGCAACACTGAAGCTTTCTTT
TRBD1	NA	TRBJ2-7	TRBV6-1	CASSERGPYEQYF	TGTGCCAGCAGTGAAAGGGGGCCCTACGAGCAGTACTTC
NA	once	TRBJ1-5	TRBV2	CASSGSGNQPQHF	TGTGCCAGCAGTGGGTCGGGGAATCAGCCCCAGCATTTT
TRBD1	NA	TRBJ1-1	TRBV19	CASSLIQGGNTEAFF	TGTGCCAGTAGCCTAATACAGGGGGGGAACACTGAAGCTTTCTTT
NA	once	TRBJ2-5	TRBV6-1	CASSEGADYETQYF	TGTGCCAGCAGTGAAGGGGCAGATTATGAGACCCAGTACTTC
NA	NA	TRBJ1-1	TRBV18	CASSPPGTLGDTEAFF	TGTGCCAGCTCACCACCCGGGACCCTCGGGGACACTGAAGCTTTCTTT
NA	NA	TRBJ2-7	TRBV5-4	CASSPSRGYEQYF	TGTGCCAGCAGCCCCTCGCGCGGGTACGAGCAGTACTTC
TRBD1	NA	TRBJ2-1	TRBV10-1	CASRETGERYNEQFF	TGCGCCAGCAGAGAAACAGGGGAACGATACAATGAGCAGTTCTTC
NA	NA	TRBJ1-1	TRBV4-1	CASSQEFGGTWHTEAFF	TGCGCCAGCAGCCAAGAATTCGGAGGGACTTGGCACACTGAAGCTTTCTTT
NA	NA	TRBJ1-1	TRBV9	CASSVEQGGEAFF	TGTGCCAGCAGCGTAGAGCAGGGCGGTGAAGCTTTCTTT
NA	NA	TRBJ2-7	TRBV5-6	CASSSTYEQYF	TGTGCCAGCAGCTCCACCTACGAGCAGTACTTC
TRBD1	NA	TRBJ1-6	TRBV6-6	CASSPHGQGQSPLHF	TGTGCCAGCAGCCCCCACGGACAGGGTCAATCACCCCTCCACTTT
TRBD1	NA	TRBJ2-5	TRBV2	CASSGDRDQETQYF	TGTGCCAGCAGTGGGGACAGGGATCAAGAGACCCAGTACTTC
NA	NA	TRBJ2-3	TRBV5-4	CASSFLGGGADTQYF	TGTGCCAGCAGCTTCCTTGGAGGAGGCGCAGATACGCAGTATTTT
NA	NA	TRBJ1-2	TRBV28	CATAGGPGYGYTF	TGTGCCACCGCCGGGGGCCCTGGGTATGGCTACACCTTC
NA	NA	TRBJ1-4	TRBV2	CASSEALGEGKLFF	TGTGCCAGCAGTGAAGCGCTAGGGGAGGGAAAACTGTTTTTT
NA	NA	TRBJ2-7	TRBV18	CASSLTREYEQYF	TGTGCCAGCTCGCTTACCAGGGAATACGAGCAGTACTTC
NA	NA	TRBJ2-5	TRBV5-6	CASSFLGGGQETQYF	TGTGCCAGCAGCTTTTTAGGGGGGGGCCAGGAGACCCAGTACTTC
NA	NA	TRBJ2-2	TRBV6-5	CASRGRGGGELFF	TGTGCCAGCAGAGGCAGGGGTGGCGGGGAGCTGTTTTTT
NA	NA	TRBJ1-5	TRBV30	CAWSQSNQPQHF	TGTGCCTGGAGTCAAAGCAATCAGCCCCAGCATTTT
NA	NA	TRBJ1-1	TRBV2	CASRDQGTEAFF	TGTGCCAGCAGGGACCAAGGGACTGAAGCTTTCTTT
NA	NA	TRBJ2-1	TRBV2	CASSERGSSYNEQFF	TGTGCCAGCAGTGAAAGGGGGAGCTCCTACAATGAGCAGTTCTTC
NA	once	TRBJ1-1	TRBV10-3	CAISDPGRLNTEAFF	TGTGCCATCAGTGACCCGGGACGGCTGAACACTGAAGCTTTCTTT
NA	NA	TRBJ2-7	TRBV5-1	CASSLGKVGGVSYEQYF	TGCGCCAGCAGCTTGGGCAAGGTCGGGGGCGTATCCTACGAGCAGTACTTC
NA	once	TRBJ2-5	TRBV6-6	CASRSDPRGGMETQYF	TGTGCCAGCAGATCGGACCCCCGGGGCGGTATGGAGACCCAGTACTTC
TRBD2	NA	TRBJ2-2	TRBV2	CASSEALVGLAGSYTGELFF	TGTGCCAGCAGTGAAGCGCTTGTGGGACTAGCGGGATCCTACACCGGGGAGCTGTTTTTT
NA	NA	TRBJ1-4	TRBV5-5	CASSLEGGVGEKLFF	TGTGCCAGCAGTCTGGAGGGTGGGGTGGGTGAAAAACTGTTTTTT
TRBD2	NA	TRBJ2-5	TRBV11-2	CASSSTNVAGATTQYF	TGTGCCAGCAGCTCAACAAATGTAGCGGGGGCTACGACCCAGTACTTC
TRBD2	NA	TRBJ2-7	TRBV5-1	CASSLDPAGVGEQYF	TGCGCCAGCAGCTTGGATCCAGCGGGAGTCGGGGAGCAGTACTTC
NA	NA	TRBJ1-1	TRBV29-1	CSVETLLNTEAFF	TGCAGCGTTGAGACATTGTTGAACACTGAAGCTTTCTTT
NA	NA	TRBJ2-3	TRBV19	CASSIEARPPNTQYF	TGTGCCAGTAGTATAGAAGCACGTCCCCCTAATACGCAGTATTTT
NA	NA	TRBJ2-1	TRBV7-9	CASSLVGEGSDEQFF	TGTGCCAGCAGCTTAGTTGGCGAGGGCTCGGACGAGCAGTTCTTC
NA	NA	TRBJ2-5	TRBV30	CAWSLGTQETQYF	TGTGCCTGGAGTCTCGGGACCCAAGAGACCCAGTACTTC
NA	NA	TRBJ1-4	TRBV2	CASSPTMSGEKLFF	TGTGCCAGCAGTCCTACCATGTCCGGCGAAAAACTGTTTTTT
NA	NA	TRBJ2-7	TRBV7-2	CASSRWDSYEQYF	TGTGCCAGCAGCCGATGGGACTCCTACGAGCAGTACTTC
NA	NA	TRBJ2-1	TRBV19	CARNRGGVHEQFF	TGTGCCAGGAACAGGGGGGGAGTCCATGAGCAGTTCTTC
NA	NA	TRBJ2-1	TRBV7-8	CASSLAGLGEQFF	TGTGCCAGCAGCTTAGCGGGGCTGGGCGAGCAGTTCTTC
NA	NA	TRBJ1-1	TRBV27	CASSFGGLNTEAFF	TGTGCCAGCAGTTTTGGCGGTTTGAACACTGAAGCTTTCTTT
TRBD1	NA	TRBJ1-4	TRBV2	CASRRGLRAGTGGAGGAEKLFF	TGTGCCAGCAGGAGGGGCCTTCGTGCCGGGACAGGGGGCGCGGGTGGAGCCGAAAAACTGTTTTTT
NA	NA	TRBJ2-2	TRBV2	CASSVINTGELFF	TGTGCCAGCAGTGTCATAAACACCGGGGAGCTGTTTTTT
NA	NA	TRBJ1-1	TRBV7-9	CASSLGGGGTEAFF	TGTGCCAGCAGCTTAGGTGGGGGGGGAACTGAAGCTTTCTTT
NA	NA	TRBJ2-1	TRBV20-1	CSASTADEQFF	TGCAGTGCTAGTACAGCGGATGAGCAGTTCTTC